This entry concerns a single TCR beta chain. Produced via immunoSEQ multiplex PCR; TCRdb's table is partial and in-frame only. This table holds a few hundred thousand clones, about nine tenths found once. The source of the sample is a study of blood T cell repertoires in COVID-19. About the study: Nucleic acid was either cDNA or gDNA, and it came from T cells, B-cell-depleted T cells, or PBMCs.

V lost 7 bases to trimming and J lost 13 bases; unmatched junction nucleotides: 8. The germline V gene encodes CDR1 MNHEY and CDR2 SVGAGI. CDR3 length: 11 residues. The study drew participants aged about 18 to 95 years from 20 to 30 US areas. Grouping used clinical history reported by participants in a survey and questionnaire. Exposed study participants had met a COVID-19 case within 2 weeks before entry. This clonotype originated in a woman between 35 and 50 years old who had been exposed to COVID-19. Sequenced material: PBMCs or T cells enriched from blood (not recorded which). This sequence joins TRBV6-5 and TRBJ1-1; TRBD1 aligns across 8 bases. In DNA, the CDR3 is TGTGCCAGCACCAGGGGACAGGAGTTTTTCTTT. The encoded protein is CASTRGQEFFF.